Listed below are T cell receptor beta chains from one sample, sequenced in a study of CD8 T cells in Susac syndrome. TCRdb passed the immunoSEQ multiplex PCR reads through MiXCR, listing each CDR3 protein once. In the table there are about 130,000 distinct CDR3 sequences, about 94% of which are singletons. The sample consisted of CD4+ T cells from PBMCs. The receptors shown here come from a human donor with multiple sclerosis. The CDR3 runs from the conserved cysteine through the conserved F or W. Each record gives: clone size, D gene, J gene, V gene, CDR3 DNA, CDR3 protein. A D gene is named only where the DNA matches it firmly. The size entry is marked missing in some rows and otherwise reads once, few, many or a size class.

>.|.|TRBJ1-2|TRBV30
TGTGCCTGGAGTGTAGGGCCGAATGGCTACACCTTC
CAWSVGPNGYTF
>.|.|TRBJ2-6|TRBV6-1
TGTGCCAGCAGCCTGACTCGGACAGCCTCTGGGGCCAACGTCCTGACTTTC
CASSLTRTASGANVLTF
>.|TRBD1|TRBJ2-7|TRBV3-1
TGTGCCAGCAGCCTCCGGGACAGCCTCCCCTACGAGCAGTACTTC
CASSLRDSLPYEQYF
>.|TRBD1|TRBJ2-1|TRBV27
TGTGCCAGCAGCAGGGGGTTTGAGCAGTTCTTC
CASSRGFEQFF
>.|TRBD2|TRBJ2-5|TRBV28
TGTGCCAGCAGTTCGTGGGGTACTAGCGGGAGGGGAGGAGAGACCCAGTACTTC
CASSSWGTSGRGGETQYF
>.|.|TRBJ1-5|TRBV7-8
TGTGCCAGCAGCTTCCCGGGGGCGAATCAGCCCCAGCATTTT
CASSFPGANQPQHF
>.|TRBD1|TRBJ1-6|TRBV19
TGTGCCAGTTCCCCGGGACAGCGAGGCTCACCCCTCCACTTT
CASSPGQRGSPLHF
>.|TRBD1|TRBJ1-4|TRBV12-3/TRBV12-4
TGTGCCAGCAGCCGCGGGACAGTACAGAATGAAAAACTGTTTTTT
CASSRGTVQNEKLFF
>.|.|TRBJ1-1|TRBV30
TGTGCCTGGAGGGGCGGGGGGCTAGTGACTGAAGCTTTCTTT
CAWRGGGLVTEAFF
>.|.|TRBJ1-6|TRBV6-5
TGTGCCAGCAAAACAGGGTGGAATTCACCCCTCCACTTT
CASKTGWNSPLHF
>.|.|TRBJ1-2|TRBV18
TGTGCCAGCTCACCACCGGTCGGGTATCCTGGCTACACCTTC
CASSPPVGYPGYTF
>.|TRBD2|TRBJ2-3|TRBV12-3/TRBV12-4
TGTGCCAGCAGTTTTTCCCCGACTAGCGCGGTGGCAGATACGCAGTATTTT
CASSFSPTSAVADTQYF
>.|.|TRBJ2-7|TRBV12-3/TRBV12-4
TGTGCCAGCAGATACCGGGACTCGAGCTCCTACGAGCAGTACTTC
CASRYRDSSSYEQYF
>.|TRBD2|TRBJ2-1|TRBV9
TGTGCCAGCAGCGTAGGGGTGGCGGGGGGGCTATATGAGCAGTTCTTC
CASSVGVAGGLYEQFF
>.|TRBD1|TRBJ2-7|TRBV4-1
TGCGCCAGCAGCCACACTCCGACAGGGGGCAACTCCTACGAGCAGTACTTC
CASSHTPTGGNSYEQYF
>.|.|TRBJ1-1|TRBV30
TGTGCCTGGGCCCGGGGGGGGTACACTGAAGCTTTCTTT
CAWARGGYTEAFF
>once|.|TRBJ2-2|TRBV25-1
TGTGCCAGCAGTGACCACAACACCGGGGAGCTGTTTTTT
CASSDHNTGELFF
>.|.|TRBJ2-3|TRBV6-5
TGTGCCAGCAGTCCGGACTTCAAGTCAGATACGCAGTATTTT
CASSPDFKSDTQYF
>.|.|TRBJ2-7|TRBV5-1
TGCGCCAGCAGCTTGGGGAAGGGGGAGAATTTCGAGCAGTACTTC
CASSLGKGENFEQYF
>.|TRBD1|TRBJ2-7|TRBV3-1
TGTGCCAGCAGCCCGGGGACAGGGCCGGGGAGGGAGCAGTACTTC
CASSPGTGPGREQYF
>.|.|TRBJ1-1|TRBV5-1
TGCGCCAGCAGCTTGTTGAACACTGAAGCTTTCTTT
CASSLLNTEAFF
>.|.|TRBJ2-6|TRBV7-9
TGTGCCAGCAGCTTAGAGACAGGTCTGGGGTCTGGGGCCAACGTCCTGACTTTC
CASSLETGLGSGANVLTF
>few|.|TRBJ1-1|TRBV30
TGTGCCTGGAGTGTACAGGGCGACACTGAAGCTTTCTTT
CAWSVQGDTEAFF
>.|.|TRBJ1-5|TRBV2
TGTGCCAGCAGTGAGGGACGGGGCAATCAGCCCCAGCATTTT
CASSEGRGNQPQHF
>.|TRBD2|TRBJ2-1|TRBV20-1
TGCAGTGCTAGAGATTTACTAGCGGCCTACAATGAGCAGTTCTTC
CSARDLLAAYNEQFF